The clone carrying this T cell receptor (beta chain) was seen many times. Its matching antigen is unknown. As for time point: pre-sensitization, week 0. The treatment is: therapeutic diphenylcyclopropenone sensitization with weekly scalp DPC. Researchers extracted total RNA from unfractionated whole blood. The V gene's germline CDR1 is SGHRS and CDR2 YFSETQ. V lost 1 base to trimming and J lost 7 bases, with 8 bases between them. The CDR3 loop spans 12 amino acids. This sample is part of a study of human T cells and chemical hapten exposure. Study-wide results and caveats: Significantly more large CDR3 similarity clusters arose among expanded TCRs than among controls.

TCRdb reprocessed the RACE reads via MiXCR and lists one record per CDR3 protein. The sample records approximately 50,000 distinct CDR3 sequences, 8.5% to 10% being singletons. The starting material was whole blood, obtained in connection with sensitization to the hapten diphenylcyclopropenone (DPC). This receptor was obtained from a young woman with alopecia areata. Some clones in this sample may be carry-over from other donors' samples. V and J are TRBV5-1 and TRBJ1-1; D gene unclear. For the CDR3, the DNA is TGCGCCAGCAGCTTGCCTGGATATGAAGCTTTCTTT. This gives the protein CASSLPGYEAFF.